This T cell receptor beta chain was sequenced in a study of radiotherapy plus CTLA-4 blockade in lung cancer. As for the study in general: 15% to 20% of patients responded objectively, and roughly 31% achieved disease control.

Treatment of patients with chemo-refractory metastatic non-small-cell lung cancer consisted of focal radiation plus CTLA-4 blockade with ipilimumab. Comments on this clone: Its antigen is currently unknown.

Points from the study as a whole: Early blood T cell clone dynamics, with interferon-beta, were reported to best predict response. An expansion of tumor-derived TCR clones occurred in blood after radiotherapy plus ipilimumab.

The protocol was immunoSEQ multiplex PCR, while the TCRdb copy is restricted to in-frame clones and leaves out a portion. The data show just under 60,000 clones, 75% to 85% seen once. The input for sequencing was peripheral blood, taken from a patient treated with radiotherapy plus ipilimumab. The clonotype comes from a human donor with non-small cell lung cancer who had a partial response to radiotherapy plus ipilimumab.

CDR3 loop: CASLRGQGSYGYTF. The CDR3 DNA sequence: TGTGCCAGCCTACGGGGACAGGGGAGCTATGGCTACACCTTC. The V call is TRBV28, the J call TRBJ1-2, with 10 bases that match TRBD1. Germline V gene data show CDR1 as MDHEN and CDR2 as SYDVKM. The CDR3 contains 14 residues. V lost 8 bases to trimming and J lost 4 bases; unmatched junction nucleotides: 7.